Following are 9 T cell receptor beta chains from one sample sequenced in a study of CD8 T cells in ankylosing spondylitis. TCRdb reanalysed the 5' RACE reads using MiXCR and keeps one entry per CDR3 protein. The sample carries 150,000 to 200,000 distinct CDR3 sequences, approximately 12% recorded once. The specimen was blood, either unsorted or a sorted T cell fraction (not recorded which). Every receptor here comes from a female donor with ankylosing spondylitis or in good health (not recorded which).

This clonotype came up many times. The chain is built from TRBV7-9 and TRBJ1-2, with 7 positions matching TRBD1. The V gene end was trimmed by 5 bases and the J gene end by 3 bases; junction bases not matched to a gene: 15. Germline V gene sequence: CDR1 SEHNR, CDR2 FQNEAQ (reference sequence). The CDR3 extends over 17 amino acids. The CDR3 loop is CASSDRDSPYNYYGYTF. CDR3 sequence (DNA): TGTGCCAGCAGCGACCGGGACAGTCCTTATAACTACTATGGCTACACCTTC.

This clonotype occurred many times. V and J are TRBV18 and TRBJ2-5, with D perhaps matching TRBD1 (6 bases). The CDR3 consists of 13 residues. Germline V CDR1 and CDR2: KGHSH, LQKENI. Trimming stripped 2 bases from V and 3 bases from J, with 7 bases between. In DNA form, the CDR3 reads TGTGCCAGCTCACCAAGGACAGAAGAGACCCAGTACTTC. Encoded protein: CASSPRTEETQYF. Together with reference TRBV18 and TRBJ2-5, the CDR3 gives the full variable domain: NAGVMQNPRHLVRRRGQEARLRCSPMKGHSHVYWYRQLPEEGLKFMVYLQKENIIDESGMPKERFSAEFPKEGPSILRIQQVVRGDSAAYFCASSPRTEETQYFGPGTRLLVL.

This clonotype appeared many times. The genes are TRBV20-1 and TRBJ1-3; D remains unclear. The germline V gene has CDR1 DFQATT and CDR2 SNEGSKA (reference sequence). The CDR3 runs to 15 residues. With 3 bases removed from V and 4 bases from J, the gap between germline ends came to 16 bases. The CDR3 sequence is CSASDTSRTGNTIYF. The CDR3 nucleotides are TGCAGTGCTAGTGATACATCAAGAACCGGAAACACCATATATTTT.

This CDR3 reads CASSQDPRGRSEQYF. The CDR3 bases are TGTGCCAGCAGCCAAGACCCCAGGGGGCGATCCGAGCAGTACTTC. The chain combines TRBV14 with TRBJ2-7, with TRBD1 matching over 8 bases. The V segment lost 0 bases and the J segment 6 bases; nucleotides outside the gene matches: 7. CDR1 and CDR2 from the germline V gene are SGHDN and FVKESK. The CDR3 has 15 amino acids.

This clonotype has only a few counts. The gene calls are TRBV4-3 and TRBJ2-7; TRBD2 aligns across 7 bases. The CDR3 is 15 amino acids. Germline V gene data show CDR1 as LGHNA and CDR2 as YSLEER. Unmatched junction bases numbered 6, after V lost 1 base and J lost 3 bases. CDR3 sequence reads: CASSQGLAEYYEQYF. The CDR3 DNA is TGCGCCAGCAGCCAAGGCCTAGCGGAATACTACGAGCAGTACTTC.

This clonotype has a count of ten or more. The rearrangement links TRBV7-2 to TRBJ2-1, with D hard to call. This CDR3 contains 15 residues. Germline V gene sequence: CDR1 SGHTA, CDR2 FQGNSA. The V end lost 1 base, the J end lost 8 bases, and 15 bases lay between the germline ends. CDR3 bases: TGTGCCAGCAGCTTAGATGTAGAACCGATGTATGAGCAGTTCTTC. Amino acids: CASSLDVEPMYEQFF.

The chain recombines TRBV6-2 or TRBV6-3 with TRBJ2-7; D unresolved. From germline, CDR1 is MNHEY and CDR2 SVGEGT. With 4 bases removed from V and 4 bases from J, the gap between germline ends came to 14 bases. The CDR3 totals 14 residues. The CDR3 sequence: CASSCVGKPYEQYF. As DNA, the CDR3 is TGTGCCAGCAGTTGCGTCGGAAAACCTTACGAGCAGTACTTC.

This clonotype was seen at least ten times. V is TRBV7-9 and J is TRBJ2-1; 7 bases fit TRBD1. Germline V gene sequence: CDR1 SEHNR, CDR2 FQNEAQ (reference sequence). Trimming removed 7 bases from V and 7 bases from J; junction bases left unmatched: 1. The length of the CDR3 is 11 residues. The CDR3 region has the DNA TGTGCCAGCACGACAGGGAATGAGCAGTTCTTC. It yields the protein CASTTGNEQFF. Combining the CDR3 with reference TRBV7-9 and TRBJ2-1 gives the whole variable domain DTGVSQNPRHKITKRGQNVTFRCDPISEHNRLYWYRQTLGQGPEFLTYFQNEAQLEKSRLLSDRFSAERPKGSFSTLEIQRTEQGDSAMYLCASTTGNEQFFGPGTRLTVL.

The table lists this clonotype with many counts. The rearrangement links TRBV9 to TRBJ2-5; 7 nucleotides line up with TRBD2. Germline loops: CDR1 SGDLS, CDR2 YYNGEE. The length of the CDR3 is 14 residues. V lost 3 bases, J lost 4 bases, and 6 bases stayed unmatched. The DNA of the CDR3 is TGTGCCAGCAGCGGATCGACTAGCTTAGAGACCCAGTACTTC. It encodes CASSGSTSLETQYF. The variable domain in full, with the rest retrieved from reference TRBV9 and TRBJ2-5, is DSGVTQTPKHLITATGQRVTLRCSPRSGDLSVYWYQQSLDQGLQFLIQYYNGEERAKGNILERFSAQQFPDLHSELNLSSLELGDSALYFCASSGSTSLETQYFGPGTRLLVL.